This T cell receptor (beta chain) was identified during a study of CXCR3-negative and CXCR3-positive naive CD8 T cells (dated by TCRdb to between 2019 and 2020). Background for the entire study: In total, some 140 million TRB reads were obtained, corresponding to roughly 1.5 +/- 0.3 million reads per library. The diversity and physicochemical repertoire analyses included about a dozen donors pooled from two independent experiments. TRBV-TRBJ cluster analysis included naive subsets from a handful of donors and memory cells from 3 donors. On the study overall, not on this receptor specifically: Repertoire diversity was comparably high in both naive subsets but much lower in memory CD8+ T cells. Because surface CD5, which is linked to self-reactivity in mice, was comparable between the naive subsets, TCR interaction strength was also inferred from the physicochemical properties of TRB CDR3s. TRBV-TRBJ usage was similar between naive CXCR3-negative and CXCR3-positive cells from the same donor, while memory cells showed distinct patterns. TRB CDR3s from CXCR3-positive naive cells showed higher hydrophobicity (lower Kidera factor 4), lower energy, and higher strength and volume indices than CXCR3-negative naive cells. Because CXCR3 expression was partially decreased after cryopreservation, freshly isolated PBMCs were used for most assays.

CDR1 and CDR2, per the germline V gene, are MDHEN and SYDVKM. Counted from cysteine to phenylalanine, this CDR3 has 14 amino acids. The DNA is unrecorded. For each CD8+ T cell subset, flow sorting was done in triplicate, and some 300,000 cells per subset went directly into RLT lysis buffer. To exclude memory contaminants, naive CD8+ T cells were stringently defined as CD45RO-CCR7+CD27+CD95-. Using standard density gradient centrifugation, peripheral blood mononuclear cells were isolated from buffy coats. A FACSAria III was used to flow-sort naive CXCR3-negative and CXCR3-positive CD8+ T cells. Total RNA was extracted from sorted cells using an RNeasy Mini Kit. Instrument used: NextSeq 550. The Human TCR Profiling Kit (MiLaboratory) was used to make UMI-labeled 5' RACE TRB cDNA libraries. cDNA synthesis used the entire amount of extracted RNA, and PCR amplification then used the entire amount of cDNA produced. Libraries were prepared in parallel using an identical number of PCR cycles. Per the original workflow: About 53,000 +/- 10,000 unique UMI-labeled TRB cDNA molecules per library were extracted with MIGEC and MiXCR, with at least two reads per UMI required. An average of approximately 40,000 +/- 10,000 functional in-frame TRB CDR3 nucleotide clonotypes without stop codons was found per library. After downsampling to 5000 UMI-labeled TRB molecules per sample, diversity metrics, including normalized Shannon-Wiener and Chao1, were computed in VDJtools. For the central five CDR3 residues, VDJtools calculated physicochemical properties weighted by clonotype size, namely interaction energy, strength, volume and Kidera factor 4. Following TCRdb reprocessing, every CDR3 protein sequence forms one entry, and DNA is not provided. The V and J calls, along with clone size, are taken from TCRdb and not from the paper's own processing. This specimen's table enumerates 130,000 to 150,000 distinct CDR3 sequences. The ten largest clones represent 0.25% to 0.3% of the sample.

Turning to this clonotype: What antigen it recognizes has not been identified.

The sequencing input was naive CXCR3+ CD8+ T cells from blood. What this sample's cell subset or site label stands for: CD45RO-CCR7+CD27+CD95- naive CD8+ T cells expressing CXCR3 (TNR3+). This receptor was identified in a human donor in good health. Some clones in this sample may be carry-over from other donors' samples. The rearrangement joined TRBV28 to TRBJ2-7; TCRdb reports TRBD1, a call that lacks DNA to check it against. The CDR3 region has the sequence CASSLSGSPYEQYF.